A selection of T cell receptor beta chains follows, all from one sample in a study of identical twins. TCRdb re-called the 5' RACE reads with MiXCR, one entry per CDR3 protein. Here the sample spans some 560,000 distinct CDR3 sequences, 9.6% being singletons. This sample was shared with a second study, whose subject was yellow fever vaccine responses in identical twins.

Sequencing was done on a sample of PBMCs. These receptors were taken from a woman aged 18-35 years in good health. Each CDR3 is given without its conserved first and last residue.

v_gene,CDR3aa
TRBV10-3,AISPGTGGAGGYT
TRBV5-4,ASSYKTGGRETQY
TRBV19,ASSVTGETQY
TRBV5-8,ASSSDPGGTYNEQF
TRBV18,ASSPQDRATYEQY
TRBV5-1,ASSLQGFGDEQY
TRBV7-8,ASSQRQGSQETQY
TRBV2,ASSSTSGRTPSYEQY
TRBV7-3,ASSPGTSGITVNEQF
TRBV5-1,ASRGQGAITGELF
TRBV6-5,ASSLGLATSQY
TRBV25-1,ASGSSPGQGGSGSVGGYGYT
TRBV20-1,SADKPGPGTVYEQY
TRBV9,ASSPVLGSDTQY
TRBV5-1,ASRAGTSGSQETQY
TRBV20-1,SARIAGTSGTDTQY
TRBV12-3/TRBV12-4,TSGGGTSGKRSYEQY
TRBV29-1,SVEDQASVQQF
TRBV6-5,ASSYREANSPLH
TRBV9,ASSVGGQGNQPQH
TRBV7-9,ASSLGDRGYT
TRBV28,ASSSNPRVLATGELF
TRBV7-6,ASSLGTGLSDTEAF
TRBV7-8,ASHAGTYNEQF
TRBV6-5,DSCMRGDEQF
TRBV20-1,SATGETQY
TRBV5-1,ASSLFVGRGPTGELF
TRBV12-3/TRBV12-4,ASSLGTGGYEQY
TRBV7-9,ASSLAGTAF
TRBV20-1,SADPGVGNTIY
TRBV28,ASSLLSRAQETQY
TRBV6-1,ASSQTTGETTGELF
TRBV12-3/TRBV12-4,ASSFLPGGAPGYT
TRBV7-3,ASSIGESSYNEQF
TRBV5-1,ASSLGLTGELF
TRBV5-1,ASSFGTDLYNSPLH
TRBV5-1,ASSWGAVNEKLF
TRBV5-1,ASSLWSGAFDEQY
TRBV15,ATTPDRRESRTEQY
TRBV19,ASSSPPGLPPYEQY
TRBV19,ASSAEGGRNTGELF
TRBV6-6,ASSGDGGYGYT
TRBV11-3,ASSHTAGELF
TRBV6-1,ASRPGQNNQPQH
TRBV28,ASSLLGGLGVYEQY
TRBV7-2,ASSDTGGDGYT
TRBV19,ASSISGGARTTNYGYT